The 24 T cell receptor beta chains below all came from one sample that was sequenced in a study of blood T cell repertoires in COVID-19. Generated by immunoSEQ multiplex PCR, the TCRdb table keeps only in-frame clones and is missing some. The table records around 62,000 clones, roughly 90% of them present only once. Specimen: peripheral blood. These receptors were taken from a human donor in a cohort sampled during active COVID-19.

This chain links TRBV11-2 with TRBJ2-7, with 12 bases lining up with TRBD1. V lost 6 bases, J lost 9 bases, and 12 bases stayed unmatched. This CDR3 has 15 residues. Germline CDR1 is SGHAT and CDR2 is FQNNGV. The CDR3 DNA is TGTGCCAGCAGGCCCGGGACAGGGGGCTTTGGGGGGCAGTACTTC. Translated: CASRPGTGGFGGQYF.

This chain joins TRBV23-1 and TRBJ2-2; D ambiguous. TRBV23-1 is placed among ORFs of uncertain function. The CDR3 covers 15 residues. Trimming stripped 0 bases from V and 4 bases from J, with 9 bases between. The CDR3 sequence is CASSQSVNGTGELFF. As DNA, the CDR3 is TGCGCCAGCAGTCAATCGGTTAACGGCACCGGGGAGCTGTTTTTT.

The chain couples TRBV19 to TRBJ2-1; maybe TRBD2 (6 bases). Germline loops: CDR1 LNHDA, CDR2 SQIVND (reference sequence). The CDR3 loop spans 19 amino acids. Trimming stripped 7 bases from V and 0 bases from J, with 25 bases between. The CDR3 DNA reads TGTGCCAGTATTGGGTGGGCAGCAGGGAGGATCAGCTCCTACAATGAGCAGTTCTTC. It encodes CASIGWAAGRISSYNEQFF.

The CDR3 nucleotides are TGTGCCAGCAGCCCCACATACCAAGCAGGGGCCGCTCCCTACGAGCAGTACTTC. Translation gives CASSPTYQAGAAPYEQYF. The V gene is TRBV7-8, the J gene TRBJ2-7; a possible D gene is TRBD1 (6 bases). The length of the CDR3 is 18 residues. The V gene's germline CDR1 is SGHVS and CDR2 FQNEAQ. The ends were cut back, 5 bases at V and 2 bases at J, with 25 bases in the middle.

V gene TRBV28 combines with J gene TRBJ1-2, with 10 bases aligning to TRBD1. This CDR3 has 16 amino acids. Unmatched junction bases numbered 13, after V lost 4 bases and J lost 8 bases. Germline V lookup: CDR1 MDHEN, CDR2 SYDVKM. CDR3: CASSSHSQDRGDGYTF. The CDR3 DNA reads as TGTGCCAGCAGTTCACACTCTCAGGACAGGGGGGACGGCTACACCTTC.

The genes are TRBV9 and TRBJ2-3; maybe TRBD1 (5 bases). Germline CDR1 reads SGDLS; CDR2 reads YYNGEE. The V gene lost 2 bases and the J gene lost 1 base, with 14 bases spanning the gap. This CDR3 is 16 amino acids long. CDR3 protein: CASSVDPLRGTDTQYF. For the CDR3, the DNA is TGTGCCAGCAGCGTCGACCCCCTCAGGGGCACAGATACGCAGTATTTT.

The CDR3 bases are TGTGCCAGCAGCGCGATAGGGGGCTCGAAGACTGAAGCTTTCTTT. This codes for CASSAIGGSKTEAFF. The rearrangement joins TRBV7-9 to TRBJ1-1; 7 bases line up with TRBD1. Trimming removed 5 bases from V and 5 bases from J; junction bases left unmatched: 11. This CDR3 comprises 15 residues. Germline V gives CDR1 SEHNR, CDR2 FQNEAQ (reference sequence).

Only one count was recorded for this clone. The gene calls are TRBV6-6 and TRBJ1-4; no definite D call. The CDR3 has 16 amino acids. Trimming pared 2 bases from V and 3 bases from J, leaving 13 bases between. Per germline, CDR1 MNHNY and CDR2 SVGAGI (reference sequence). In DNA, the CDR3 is TGTGCCAGCAGTTACAAGATGGGGAGGGCTAATGAAAAACTGTTTTTT. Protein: CASSYKMGRANEKLFF.

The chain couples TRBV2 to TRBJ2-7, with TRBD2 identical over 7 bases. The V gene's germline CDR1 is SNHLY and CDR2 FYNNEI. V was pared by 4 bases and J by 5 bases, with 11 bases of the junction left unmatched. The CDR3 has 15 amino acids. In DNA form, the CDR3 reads TGTGCCAGCAGTGGAGGCGGGAGCTTAGTTGACGAGCAGTACTTC. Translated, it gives CASSGGGSLVDEQYF.

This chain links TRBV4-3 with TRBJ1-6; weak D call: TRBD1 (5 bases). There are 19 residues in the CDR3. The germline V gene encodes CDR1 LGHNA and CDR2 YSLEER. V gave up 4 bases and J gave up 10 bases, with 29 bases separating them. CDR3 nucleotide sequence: TGCGCCAGCAGCCCCGAAGGAACAGGATCCGGATCAGATCCGTCACCCCTCCACTTT. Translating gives CASSPEGTGSGSDPSPLHF.

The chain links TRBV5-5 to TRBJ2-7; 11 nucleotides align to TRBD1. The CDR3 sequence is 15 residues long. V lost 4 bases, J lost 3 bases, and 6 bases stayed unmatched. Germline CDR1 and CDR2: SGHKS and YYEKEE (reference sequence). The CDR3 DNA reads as TGTGCCAGCAGCATCGGGACAGGGGGGGACTACGAGCAGTACTTC. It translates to CASSIGTGGDYEQYF.

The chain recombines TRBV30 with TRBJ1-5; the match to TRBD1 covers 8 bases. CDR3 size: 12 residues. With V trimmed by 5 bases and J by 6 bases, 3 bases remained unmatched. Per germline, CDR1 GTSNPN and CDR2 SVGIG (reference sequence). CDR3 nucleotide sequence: TGTGCCTGGGGACAGGGTGGTCAGCCCCAGCATTTT. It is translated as CAWGQGGQPQHF.

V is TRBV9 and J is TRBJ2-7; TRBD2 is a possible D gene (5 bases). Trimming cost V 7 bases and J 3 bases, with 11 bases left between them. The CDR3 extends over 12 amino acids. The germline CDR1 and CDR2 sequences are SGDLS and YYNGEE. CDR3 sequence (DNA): TGTGCCAGCGGGAGCGGTGACTACGAGCAGTACTTC. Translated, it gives CASGSGDYEQYF.

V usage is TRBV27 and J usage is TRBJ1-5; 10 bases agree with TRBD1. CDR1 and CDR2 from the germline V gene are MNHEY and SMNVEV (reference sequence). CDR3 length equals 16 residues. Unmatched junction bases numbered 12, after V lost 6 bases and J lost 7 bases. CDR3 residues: CASRPLGQGGLQPQHF. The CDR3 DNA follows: TGTGCCAGCAGACCTCTCGGACAGGGGGGTCTCCAGCCCCAGCATTTT.

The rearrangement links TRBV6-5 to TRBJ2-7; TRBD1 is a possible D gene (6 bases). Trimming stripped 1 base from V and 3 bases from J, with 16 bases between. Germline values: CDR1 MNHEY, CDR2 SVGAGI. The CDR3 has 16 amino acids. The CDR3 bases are TGTGCCAGCAGTTACTATCCAGGGACAAGGCACTACGAGCAGTACTTC. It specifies CASSYYPGTRHYEQYF.

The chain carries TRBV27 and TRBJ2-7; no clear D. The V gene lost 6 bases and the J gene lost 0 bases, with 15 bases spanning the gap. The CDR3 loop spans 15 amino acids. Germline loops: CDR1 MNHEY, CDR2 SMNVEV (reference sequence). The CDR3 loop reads CASSFSGYSSYEQYF. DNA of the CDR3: TGTGCCAGCAGCTTTTCAGGTTATAGCTCCTACGAGCAGTACTTC.

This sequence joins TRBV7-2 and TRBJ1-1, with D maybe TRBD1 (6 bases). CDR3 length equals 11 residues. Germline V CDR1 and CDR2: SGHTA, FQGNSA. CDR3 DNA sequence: TGTGCTAGTGCCCGGACAGATGAAGCTTTCTTT. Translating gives CASARTDEAFF.

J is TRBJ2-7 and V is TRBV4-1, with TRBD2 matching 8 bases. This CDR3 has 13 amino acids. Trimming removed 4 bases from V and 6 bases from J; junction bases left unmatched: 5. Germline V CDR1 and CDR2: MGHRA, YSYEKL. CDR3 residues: CASSPREVSEQYF. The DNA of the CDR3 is TGCGCCAGCAGCCCGCGGGAGGTATCCGAGCAGTACTTC.

CDR3 protein: CASSLASGNTEAFF. The CDR3 nucleotides read TGTGCCAGCAGCCTTGCGTCCGGGAACACTGAAGCTTTCTTT. The V call is TRBV7-9, the J call TRBJ1-1; D is uncertain. In germline, CDR1 is SEHNR, CDR2 FQNEAQ (reference sequence). The CDR3 runs 14 residues. Trimming removed 5 bases at V and 1 base at J, with 11 bases between.

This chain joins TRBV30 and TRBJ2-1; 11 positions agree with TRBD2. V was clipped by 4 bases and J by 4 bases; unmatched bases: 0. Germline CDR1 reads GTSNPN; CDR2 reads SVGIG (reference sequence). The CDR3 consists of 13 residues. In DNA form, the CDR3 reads TGTGCCTGGACTAGCGGGGGGTACAATGAGCAGTTCTTC. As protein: CAWTSGGYNEQFF.

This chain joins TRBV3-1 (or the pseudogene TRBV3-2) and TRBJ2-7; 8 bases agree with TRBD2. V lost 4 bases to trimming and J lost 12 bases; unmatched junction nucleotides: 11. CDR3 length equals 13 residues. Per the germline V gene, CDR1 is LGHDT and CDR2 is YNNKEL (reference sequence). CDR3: CASSPTSDRGTYF. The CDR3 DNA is TGTGCCAGCAGCCCGACTAGCGACCGGGGCACGTACTTC.

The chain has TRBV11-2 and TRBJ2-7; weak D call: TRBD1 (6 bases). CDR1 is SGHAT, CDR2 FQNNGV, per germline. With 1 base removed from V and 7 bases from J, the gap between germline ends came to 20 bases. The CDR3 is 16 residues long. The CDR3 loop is CASSLGVFGSQGEQYF. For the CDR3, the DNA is TGTGCCAGCAGCTTAGGGGTTTTTGGCTCTCAGGGGGAGCAGTACTTC.

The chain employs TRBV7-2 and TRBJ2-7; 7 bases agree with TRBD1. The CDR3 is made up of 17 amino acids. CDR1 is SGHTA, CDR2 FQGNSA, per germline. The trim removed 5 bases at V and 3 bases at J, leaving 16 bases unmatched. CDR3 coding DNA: TGTGCCAGCAGCCAAACTAAAATCCAGGGACAGTACTACGAGCAGTACTTC. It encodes CASSQTKIQGQYYEQYF.

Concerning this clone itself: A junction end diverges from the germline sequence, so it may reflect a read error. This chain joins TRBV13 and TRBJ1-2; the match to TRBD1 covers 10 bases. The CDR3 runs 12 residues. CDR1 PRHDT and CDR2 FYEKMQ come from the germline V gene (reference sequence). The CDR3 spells CASSLRQGAKSF. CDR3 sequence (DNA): TGTGCCAGCAGCCTAAGACAGGGGGCAAAATCCTTC.